The next 23 T cell receptor beta chains were all read from a single sample in a study of response to subunit inactivated influenza vaccine. MiXCR was run by TCRdb on the RT-PCR reads, yielding one entry per CDR3 protein. The repertoire holds a few hundred thousand distinct CDR3 sequences, with 14% as singletons. The input for sequencing was PBMCs from blood, taken 11 to 12 days after vaccination. The receptors derive from a man aged 50 or older who received an inactivated influenza vaccine.

In its sample, this clonotype was seen many times. V and J are TRBV12-3 or TRBV12-4 and TRBJ2-3, with D tentatively TRBD1 (5 bases). This CDR3 comprises 17 residues. Trimming pared 1 base from V and 1 base from J, leaving 15 bases between. CDR3 sequence reads: CASSLGISWGGTDTQYF. As DNA, the CDR3 is TGTGCCAGCAGTTTAGGGATAAGTTGGGGCGGCACAGATACGCAGTATTTT.

This chain joins TRBV29-1 and TRBJ2-2; TRBD1 agrees at 9 bases. This CDR3 is 16 amino acids long. Germline V gene lookup returns CDR1 SQVTM and CDR2 ANQGSEA. The V and J ends lost 5 bases and 2 bases, in that order; junction bases with no gene match: 9. CDR3 sequence (DNA): TGCAGCGTTAGGGGGGCACAGGGGGCAAACACCGGGGAGCTGTTTTTT. This sequence encodes CSVRGAQGANTGELFF.

The sample holds a few counts of this clonotype. The chain employs TRBV7-3 and TRBJ2-5, with a possible D match to TRBD1 (5 bases). V was cut by 0 bases and J by 9 bases, with 11 bases left in between. Germline CDR1 and CDR2: SGHTA and FQGTGA. CDR3 size: 13 residues. The CDR3 is CASSLTMTAPQYF. CDR3 nucleotide sequence: TGTGCCAGCAGCTTAACGATGACAGCGCCCCAGTACTTC. The variable domain in full, with the rest retrieved from reference TRBV7-3 and TRBJ2-5, is GAGVSQTPSNKVTEKGKYVELRCDPISGHTALYWYRQSLGQGPEFLIYFQGTGAADDSGLPNDRFFAVRPEGSVSTLKIQRTERGDSAVYLCASSLTMTAPQYFGPGTRLLVL.

This clonotype was counted between two and nine times. The chain links TRBV6-5 to TRBJ2-5; possible D gene TRBD1, 6 bases. Trimming took off 4 bases at V and 2 bases at J, with 14 bases between the two ends. This CDR3 is 15 amino acids long. Germline V lookup: CDR1 MNHEY, CDR2 SVGAGI. The CDR3 nucleotides are TGTGCCAGCAGTTCCTATTGGACAGCTCAAGAGACCCAGTACTTC. This codes for CASSSYWTAQETQYF.

The V gene is TRBV3-1, the J gene TRBJ1-2; weak D call: TRBD1 (6 bases). Germline-derived CDR1 and CDR2 are LGHDT and YNNKEL (reference sequence). V was clipped by 0 bases and J by 4 bases, with 15 bases between them. This CDR3 is 16 amino acids long. The CDR3 loop is CASSQDYGGPGYGYTF. The CDR3 bases are TGTGCCAGCAGCCAAGATTACGGGGGGCCTGGCTATGGCTACACCTTC.

This clonotype has just a few counts. The chain combines TRBV29-1 with TRBJ2-7; D perhaps matches TRBD1 (6 bases). Trimming pared 6 bases from V and 2 bases from J, leaving 11 bases between. CDR1 is SQVTM and CDR2 is ANQGSEA in the germline V gene. The CDR3 totals 12 residues. The CDR3 nucleotides are TGCAGCGTCTGGGACACCCCCTACGAGCAGTACTTC. Translated, it gives CSVWDTPYEQYF.

This clonotype was picked up a small number of times. The V call is TRBV12-3 or TRBV12-4, the J call TRBJ1-2, with TRBD1 matching over 8 bases. Germline trimming cut 6 bases from V and 0 bases from J; bases unmatched to any gene: 15. The CDR3 spans 18 residues. The CDR3 DNA follows: TGTGCCAGCAGCCCCGAGACAGGGGTAAGAAGGCCTAACTATGGCTACACCTTC. This gives the protein CASSPETGVRRPNYGYTF.

Many counts were recorded for this clonotype. This CDR3 reads CASSDTGDVYPYEQYF. The DNA of the CDR3 is TGTGCCAGCAGTGACACTGGGGATGTCTATCCCTACGAGCAGTACTTC. The chain employs TRBV6-1 and TRBJ2-7; D remains unclear. V lost 3 bases, J lost 2 bases, and 17 bases lay in between. The V gene's germline CDR1 is MNHNS and CDR2 SASEGT. The CDR3 loop spans 16 amino acids.

This clonotype was detected many times. This chain uses TRBV3-1 with TRBJ1-6; TRBD1 matches 11 bases. Germline CDR1 is LGHDT and CDR2 is YNNKEL (reference sequence). V trimming: 3 bases; J trimming: 10 bases; junction bases outside the gene matches: 11. The CDR3 extends over 17 amino acids. The CDR3: CASSHYRDRGTSSPLHF. The CDR3 nucleotides are TGTGCCAGCAGCCACTACCGGGACAGGGGGACCAGCTCACCCCTCCACTTT.

In this sample, this clonotype turned up many times. This rearrangement joins TRBV6-1 to TRBJ1-6; no firm D call. The CDR3 has 10 amino acids. The V and J ends lost 8 bases and 6 bases respectively, with 2 bases between them. Per germline, CDR1 MNHNS and CDR2 SASEGT. CDR3 sequence reads: CASLNSPLHF. The CDR3, as DNA: TGTGCCAGCCTTAATTCACCCCTCCACTTT.

The V gene is TRBV5-1, the J gene TRBJ2-7; 11 nucleotides agree with TRBD2. V gave up 0 bases and J gave up 7 bases; unmatched junction bases: 9. Germline CDR1 is SGHRS and CDR2 is YFSETQ. The CDR3 is 16 residues long. The CDR3 nucleotides read TGCGCCAGCAGCTTGGAAGTGACTAGCGGGGCGGGGGAGCAGTACTTC. This sequence encodes CASSLEVTSGAGEQYF.

The chain uses TRBV28 and TRBJ2-2; TRBD2 aligns across 8 bases. The CDR3 totals 16 residues. V lost 4 bases to trimming and J lost 3 bases; unmatched junction nucleotides: 7. The germline V gene has CDR1 MDHEN and CDR2 SYDVKM. The CDR3 sequence: CASSSVGLDYTGELFF. The CDR3 region has the DNA TGTGCCAGCAGTTCAGTGGGACTAGATTACACCGGGGAGCTGTTTTTT.

This clonotype has just a few counts. V usage is TRBV9 and J usage is TRBJ1-2; possibly TRBD1 for D (6 bases). Germline V gene data show CDR1 as SGDLS and CDR2 as YYNGEE. The CDR3 contains 14 residues. Trimming stripped 0 bases from V and 4 bases from J, with 10 bases between. CDR3 sequence reads: CASSVETGLYGYTF. CDR3 sequence (DNA): TGTGCCAGCAGCGTAGAAACAGGGCTCTATGGCTACACCTTC.

The chain joins TRBV28 to TRBJ1-6; D not resolved. The germline CDR1 and CDR2 sequences are MDHEN and SYDVKM. This CDR3 comprises 13 residues. V was cut by 7 bases and J by 0 bases, with 4 bases left in between. CDR3 protein: CASISSYNSPLHF. The CDR3 nucleotides are TGTGCCAGCATTAGCTCCTATAATTCACCCCTCCACTTT.

This clonotype has more than one count but fewer than ten. The J gene is TRBJ2-1, the V gene TRBV20-1, with TRBD2 matching 8 bases. The CDR3 runs 12 residues. Trimming removed 3 bases from V and 10 bases from J; junction bases left unmatched: 5. Germline CDR1 DFQATT, CDR2 SNEGSKA (reference sequence). Written as DNA, the CDR3 is TGCAGTGCTAGTTATGGACTAGCCGAGCAGTTCTTC. This translates into CSASYGLAEQFF.

V is TRBV6-1 and J is TRBJ1-1; 7 bases line up with TRBD1. Germline V CDR1 and CDR2: MNHNS, SASEGT. The CDR3 is made up of 14 amino acids. Trimming took 6 bases from V and 1 from J; bases not matched to a gene: 5. The CDR3, as DNA: TGTGCCAGCAGGCCGGGACAGTCGAACACTGAAGCTTTCTTT. It codes for CASRPGQSNTEAFF.

A few counts support this clonotype. The chain links TRBV20-1 to TRBJ2-5; 8 bases are shared with TRBD2. Unmatched junction bases numbered 6, after V lost 2 bases and J lost 4 bases. The CDR3 contains 14 residues. The germline CDR1 and CDR2 sequences are DFQATT and SNEGSKA (reference sequence). CDR3 sequence reads: CSARNLRGGETQYF. The DNA for the CDR3 is TGCAGTGCTAGAAATCTCCGGGGGGGAGAGACCCAGTACTTC.

The chain uses TRBV20-1 and TRBJ2-3; 7 bases fit TRBD2. Losses at the gene ends were 0 bases for V and 4 bases for J; bases not matched to a gene: 10. The CDR3 is 16 residues long. CDR1 and CDR2 (germline): DFQATT, SNEGSKA (reference sequence). The chain's CDR3 is CSARDLKLTSSDTQYF. CDR3 nucleotides: TGCAGTGCTAGAGATCTTAAGTTGACTAGCTCAGATACGCAGTATTTT.

This clonotype appeared a few times. The chain carries TRBV7-9 and TRBJ1-2; TRBD1 matches 8 bases. The CDR3 consists of 16 residues. The germline gives CDR1 SEHNR, CDR2 FQNEAQ (reference sequence). The V and J ends lost 5 bases and 4 bases, in that order; junction bases with no gene match: 12. CDR3 sequence (DNA): TGTGCCAGCAGCACTCCCGGGACAGGCTACCTCTATGGCTACACCTTC. Encoded protein: CASSTPGTGYLYGYTF.

The sample holds many counts of this clonotype. The genes are TRBV2 and TRBJ2-7, with TRBD2 as a possible D gene (6 bases). V was pared by 7 bases and J by 2 bases, with 15 bases between. The germline CDR1 and CDR2 sequences are SNHLY and FYNNEI. The CDR3 runs to 14 residues. CDR3 residues: CASNPRRGPYEQYF. The CDR3 bases are TGTGCCAGCAACCCACGGAGGGGCCCCTACGAGCAGTACTTC.

This clonotype came up a few times. The chain is built from TRBV28 and TRBJ2-1; tentatively, D is TRBD1 (6 bases). Trimming left V 8 bases short and J 10 bases short, with 18 bases between. CDR3 length equals 13 residues. In germline, CDR1 is MDHEN, CDR2 SYDVKM. The CDR3 DNA reads as TGTGCCAGCGCCTTAACCCCAGGGGAGGAGCAGTTCTTC. Its translation: CASALTPGEEQFF.

This rearrangement joins TRBV7-2 to TRBJ2-1; D is unclear. V was shortened by 3 bases and J by 4 bases, with 10 bases between the two germline ends. Germline V gene lookup returns CDR1 SGHTA and CDR2 FQGNSA. The CDR3 sequence is 14 residues long. The CDR3 spells CASSFAQSYNEQFF. CDR3 DNA: TGTGCCAGCAGCTTTGCACAGTCGTACAATGAGCAGTTCTTC.

This CDR3 is CASRDDRGLTYEQYF. CDR3 sequence (DNA): TGTGCCAGCAGGGACGACAGGGGGCTTACCTACGAGCAGTACTTC. The J gene is TRBJ2-7, the V gene TRBV28, with 10 positions matching TRBD1. Germline V gives CDR1 MDHEN, CDR2 SYDVKM. This CDR3 is 15 amino acids long. The ends lost 6 bases at V and 2 bases at J; junction bases unmatched: 7.